Listed below are T cell receptor beta chains from one sample, sequenced in a study of shared clonotypes between healthy human individuals. The data were produced by immunoSEQ multiplex PCR, yet TCRdb's version contains in-frame clones alone and is incomplete. Found here are about 1.4 million clones, roughly 96% of them singletons; the top ten hold 1.2%. The sequenced material came from naive CD4+ T cells sorted from blood. The receptors were sampled from a man under 40 in good health. CDR3s include the opening cysteine and the closing phenylalanine or tryptophan. Fields, in order: V gene, J gene, clone size, D gene, CDR3 protein. The D gene is left open where the match is weak. Where a row states a size, it is once, few, many or the class of an expanded clone; other rows omit it.

V: TRBV25-1; J: TRBJ2-2; size: -; D: -; CDR3: CASSELGRGNTGELFF
V: TRBV7-9; J: TRBJ1-5; size: -; D: -; CDR3: CASSLARQDRNQPQHF
V: TRBV14; J: TRBJ2-2; size: -; D: TRBD2; CDR3: CASSPIFPGTSGRGSGELFF
V: TRBV30; J: TRBJ1-1; size: -; D: -; CDR3: CAWNQGGTEAFF
V: TRBV29-1; J: TRBJ1-4; size: -; D: -; CDR3: CSVGKADEKLFF
V: TRBV5-6; J: TRBJ2-7; size: once; D: TRBD2; CDR3: CASSLRLAAEQYF
V: TRBV30; J: TRBJ2-1; size: -; D: TRBD2; CDR3: CAWSSGRAFNEQFF
V: TRBV5-4; J: TRBJ2-1; size: -; D: TRBD2; CDR3: CASSSGLAGPFSYNEQFF
V: TRBV11-2; J: TRBJ2-5; size: -; D: -; CDR3: CASSLVATAYQETQYF
V: TRBV2; J: TRBJ1-3; size: -; D: TRBD1; CDR3: CASTPTGEGNTIYF
V: TRBV2; J: TRBJ2-2; size: -; D: -; CDR3: CASSLGAANTGELFF
V: TRBV27; J: TRBJ2-7; size: -; D: TRBD1; CDR3: CASRRDRGRTYEQYF
V: TRBV5-1; J: TRBJ2-7; size: -; D: TRBD2; CDR3: CASSRGTSGRNSYEQYF
V: TRBV7-9; J: TRBJ2-7; size: -; D: TRBD1; CDR3: CASSLPGTGKPYEQYF
V: TRBV7-7; J: TRBJ1-3; size: -; D: -; CDR3: CASSSTGQNSGNTIYF
V: TRBV5-1; J: TRBJ1-2; size: once; D: TRBD1; CDR3: CASSLAGQGASGYTF
V: TRBV20-1; J: TRBJ2-7; size: -; D: -; CDR3: CSAREPSGQYF
V: TRBV29-1; J: TRBJ1-5; size: -; D: -; CDR3: CRRVRAEDYSF
V: TRBV25-1; J: TRBJ2-1; size: -; D: -; CDR3: CASKKVVVTITRNNEQFF
V: TRBV6-6; J: TRBJ2-7; size: -; D: -; CDR3: CASSLTNQAYEQYF
V: TRBV12-5; J: TRBJ1-2; size: -; D: -; CDR3: CASGTGKDYGYTF
V: TRBV9; J: TRBJ2-1; size: -; D: TRBD2; CDR3: CASSVEPSGIFDEQFF
V: TRBV7-9; J: TRBJ2-1; size: -; D: -; CDR3: CASSPASTPYNEQFF
V: TRBV7-9; J: TRBJ2-5; size: -; D: -; CDR3: CASSPRDRGNQETQYF
V: TRBV19; J: TRBJ2-1; size: -; D: TRBD1; CDR3: CASSQRTGNNEQFF
V: TRBV7-3; J: TRBJ2-7; size: -; D: -; CDR3: CASSLTTTSYEQYF
V: TRBV6-6; J: TRBJ1-2; size: -; D: -; CDR3: CASSSLERVFAYTF
V: TRBV18; J: TRBJ2-5; size: once; D: -; CDR3: CASSPRTAQETQYF
V: TRBV7-2; J: TRBJ1-4; size: -; D: -; CDR3: CASSSEGRSNEKLFF
V: TRBV7-2; J: TRBJ2-7; size: -; D: -; CDR3: CASSLARGSTYEQYF
V: TRBV5-4; J: TRBJ1-1; size: -; D: -; CDR3: CASSLGVSWNTEAFF
V: TRBV9; J: TRBJ1-5; size: -; D: TRBD1; CDR3: CASSVGTDQPQHF
V: TRBV30; J: TRBJ2-7; size: -; D: -; CDR3: CAWSKTGWEDEQYF
V: TRBV18; J: TRBJ1-4; size: -; D: -; CDR3: CASSPRENEKLFF
V: TRBV28; J: TRBJ2-2; size: -; D: -; CDR3: CASSLILGTGELFF
V: TRBV28; J: TRBJ1-5; size: -; D: TRBD1; CDR3: CASSPTSGTGNQPQHF
V: TRBV27; J: TRBJ1-2; size: -; D: TRBD1; CDR3: CASSSGQGNYGYTF
V: TRBV12-5; J: TRBJ2-3; size: -; D: TRBD1; CDR3: CASGLGGTGGTDTQYF
V: TRBV5-1; J: TRBJ1-4; size: -; D: -; CDR3: CASSLRNNEKLFF
V: TRBV5-1; J: TRBJ2-7; size: -; D: TRBD1; CDR3: CASSLAQGEQYF
V: TRBV19; J: TRBJ1-5; size: -; D: TRBD1; CDR3: CASSRQGGNQPQHF
V: TRBV30; J: TRBJ1-1; size: -; D: -; CDR3: CAWSVLGPEAFF
V: TRBV6-1; J: TRBJ2-7; size: -; D: -; CDR3: CASGRDNSYYEQYF
V: TRBV5-1; J: TRBJ2-4; size: -; D: -; CDR3: CASRAALLAKNIQYF
V: TRBV30; J: TRBJ1-5; size: -; D: -; CDR3: CAWSVRGGQPQHF
V: TRBV19; J: TRBJ2-3; size: -; D: TRBD2; CDR3: CASSIAGSGSTDTQYF